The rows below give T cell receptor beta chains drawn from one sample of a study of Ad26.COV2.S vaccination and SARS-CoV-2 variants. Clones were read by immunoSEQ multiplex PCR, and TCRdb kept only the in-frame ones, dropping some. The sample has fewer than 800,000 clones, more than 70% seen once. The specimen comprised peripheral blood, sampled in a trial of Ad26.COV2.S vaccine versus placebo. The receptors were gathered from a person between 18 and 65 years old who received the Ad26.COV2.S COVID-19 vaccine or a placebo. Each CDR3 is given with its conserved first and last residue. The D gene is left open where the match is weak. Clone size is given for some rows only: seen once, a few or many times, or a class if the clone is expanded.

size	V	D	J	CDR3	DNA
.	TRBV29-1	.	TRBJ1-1	CSVLGTPNTEAFF	TGCAGCGTCCTAGGGACACCTAACACTGAAGCTTTCTTT
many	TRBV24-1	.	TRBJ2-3	CATSDRERSGVTDTQYF	TGTGCCACCAGTGATCGTGAGAGGAGCGGCGTCACAGATACGCAGTATTTT
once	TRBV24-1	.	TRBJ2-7	CATSAAGANTKQYF	TGTGCCACCAGTGCTGCGGGTGCCAATACGAAGCAGTACTTC
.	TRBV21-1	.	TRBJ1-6	CASSKDIGQIYNSPLHF	TGTGCCAGCAGCAAGGATATTGGACAGATCTATAATTCACCCCTCCACTTT
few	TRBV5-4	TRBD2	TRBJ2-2	CASSPSGEGLVGELFF	TGTGCCAGCAGCCCATCGGGGGAGGGCCTTGTCGGGGAGCTGTTTTTT
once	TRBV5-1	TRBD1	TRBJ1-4	CASSPGTGSEKLFF	TGCGCCAGCAGCCCTGGGACAGGGAGCGAAAAACTGTTTTTT
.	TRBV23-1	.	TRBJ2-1	CASSQRGSGDSYNEQFF	TGCGCCAGCAGTCAAAGAGGGTCCGGGGACTCCTACAATGAGCAGTTCTTC
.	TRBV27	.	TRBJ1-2	CASSRGQGYGYTF	TGTGCCAGCAGTAGGGGTCAGGGCTATGGCTACACCTTC
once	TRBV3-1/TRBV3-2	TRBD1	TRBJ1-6	CASSQEVWLGGGGPPLHF	TGTGCCAGCAGCCAAGAAGTGTGGTTAGGAGGGGGCGGCCCACCCCTCCACTTT
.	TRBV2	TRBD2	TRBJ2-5	CASNGGGGAGETQYF	TGTGCCAGCAATGGTGGCGGGGGGGCCGGAGAGACCCAGTACTTC
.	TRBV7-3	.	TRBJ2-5	CASSLAGGETQYF	TGTGCCAGCAGCTTAGCAGGAGGAGAGACCCAGTACTTC
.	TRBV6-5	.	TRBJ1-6	CASSYDQESGSPLHF	TGTGCCAGCAGTTATGATCAAGAATCGGGTTCACCCCTCCACTTT
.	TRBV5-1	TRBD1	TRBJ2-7	CASSPGQSTYEQYF	TGCGCCAGCAGCCCGGGACAGAGCACCTACGAGCAGTACTTC
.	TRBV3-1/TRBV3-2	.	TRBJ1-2	CASSLREIFTGGGNYGYTF	TGTGCCAGCAGCCTACGGGAAATATTCACGGGGGGAGGAAACTATGGCTACACCTTC
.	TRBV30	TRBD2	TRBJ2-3	CAWSGLAGATDTQYF	TGTGCCTGGAGTGGATTAGCGGGAGCAACAGATACGCAGTATTTT
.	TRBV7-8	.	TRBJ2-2	CASSLRYRGGTGELFF	TGTGCCAGCAGCTTAAGATACAGGGGGGGGACCGGGGAGCTGTTTTTT
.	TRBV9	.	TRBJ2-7	CASSVTHQYF	TGTGCCAGCAGCGTAACCCACCAGTACTTC
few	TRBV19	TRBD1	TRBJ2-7	CASSRWGQGNYEQYF	TGTGCCAGCTCCAGATGGGGACAGGGGAACTACGAGCAGTACTTC
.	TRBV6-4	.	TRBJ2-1	CASSPSSSATQSSYNEQFF	TGTGCCAGCAGCCCCTCTTCTAGCGCGACACAGAGCTCCTACAATGAGCAGTTCTTC
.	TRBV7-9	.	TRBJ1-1	CASSAPDSAFF	TGTGCCAGCAGCGCGCCCGACAGCGCTTTCTTT
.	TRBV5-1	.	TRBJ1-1	CASQERANTEAFF	TGCGCCAGCCAGGAGCGGGCGAACACTGAAGCTTTCTTT
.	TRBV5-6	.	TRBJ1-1	CASSLIEITNTEAFF	TGTGCCAGCAGCTTGATCGAAATAACGAACACTGAAGCTTTCTTT
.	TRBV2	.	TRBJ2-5	CASSGGARGETQYF	TGTGCCAGCAGTGGAGGCGCGCGGGGAGAGACCCAGTACTTC
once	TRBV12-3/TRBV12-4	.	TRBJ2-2	CASSGRGELFF	TGTGCCAGCAGTGGGAGGGGGGAGCTGTTTTTT
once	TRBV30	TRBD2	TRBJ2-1	CAWSTGTSESNEQFF	TGTGCCTGGAGCACCGGGACTAGCGAGAGCAATGAGCAGTTCTTC
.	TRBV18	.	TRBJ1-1	CASSPGGPNTEAFF	TGTGCCAGCTCACCTGGGGGCCCGAACACTGAAGCTTTCTTT
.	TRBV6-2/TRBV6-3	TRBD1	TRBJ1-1	CASSLGQGRTEAFF	TGTGCCAGCAGTCTCGGACAGGGGCGAACTGAAGCTTTCTTT
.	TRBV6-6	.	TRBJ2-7	CASSYSATKASQYF	TGTGCCAGCAGTTACTCGGCCACAAAAGCGTCGCAGTACTTC
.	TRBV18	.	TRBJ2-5	CASSPLRRETQYF	TGTGCCAGCTCACCACTTCGTAGGGAGACCCAGTACTTC
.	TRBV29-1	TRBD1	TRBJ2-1	CSARDRVSDEQFF	TGCAGCGCCCGGGACAGGGTTAGTGATGAGCAGTTCTTC